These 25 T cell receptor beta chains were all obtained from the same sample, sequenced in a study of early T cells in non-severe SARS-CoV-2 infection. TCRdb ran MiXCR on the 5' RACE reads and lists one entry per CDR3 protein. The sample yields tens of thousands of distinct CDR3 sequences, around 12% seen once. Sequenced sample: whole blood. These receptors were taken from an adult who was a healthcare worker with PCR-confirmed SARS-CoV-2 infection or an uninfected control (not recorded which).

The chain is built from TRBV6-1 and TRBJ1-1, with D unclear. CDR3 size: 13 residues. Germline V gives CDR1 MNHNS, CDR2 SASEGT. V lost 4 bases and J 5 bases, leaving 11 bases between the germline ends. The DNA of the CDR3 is TGTGCCAGCAGTGCACGACCTAGAACTGAAGCTTTCTTT. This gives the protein CASSARPRTEAFF.

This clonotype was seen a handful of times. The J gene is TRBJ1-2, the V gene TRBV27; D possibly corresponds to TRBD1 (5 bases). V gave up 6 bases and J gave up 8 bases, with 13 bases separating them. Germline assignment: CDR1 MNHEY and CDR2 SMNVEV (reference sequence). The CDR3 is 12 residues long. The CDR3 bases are TGTGCCAGCAGCCAGGGTCTGGAGGGCTACACCTTC. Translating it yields CASSQGLEGYTF.

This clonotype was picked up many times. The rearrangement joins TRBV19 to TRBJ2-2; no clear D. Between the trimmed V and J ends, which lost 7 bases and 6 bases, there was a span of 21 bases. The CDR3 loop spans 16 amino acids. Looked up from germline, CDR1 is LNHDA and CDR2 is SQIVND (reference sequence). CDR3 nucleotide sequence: TGTGCCAGTACCCGATCGTTCGGACCCTCGGCCGGGGAGCTGTTTTTT. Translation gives CASTRSFGPSAGELFF.

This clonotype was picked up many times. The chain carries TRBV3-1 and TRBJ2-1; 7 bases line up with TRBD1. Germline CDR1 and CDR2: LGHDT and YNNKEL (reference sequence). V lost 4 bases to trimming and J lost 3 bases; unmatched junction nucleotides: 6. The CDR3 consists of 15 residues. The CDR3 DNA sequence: TGTGCCAGCAGCCGACCGACAGGGATCTACAATGAGCAGTTCTTC. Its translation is CASSRPTGIYNEQFF.

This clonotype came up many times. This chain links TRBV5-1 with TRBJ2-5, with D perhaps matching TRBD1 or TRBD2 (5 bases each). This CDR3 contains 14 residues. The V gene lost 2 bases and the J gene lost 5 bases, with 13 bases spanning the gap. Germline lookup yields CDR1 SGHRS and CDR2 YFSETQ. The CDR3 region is CASSLSRGVETQYF. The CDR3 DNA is TGCGCCAGCAGCTTAAGTAGAGGGGTTGAGACCCAGTACTTC.

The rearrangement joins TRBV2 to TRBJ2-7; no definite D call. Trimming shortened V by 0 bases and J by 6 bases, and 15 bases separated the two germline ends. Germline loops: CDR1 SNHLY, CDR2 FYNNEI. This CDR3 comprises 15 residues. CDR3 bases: TGTGCCAGCAGTGAAGCGCTTAGTGGGAACGTCGAGCAGTACTTC. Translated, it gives CASSEALSGNVEQYF.

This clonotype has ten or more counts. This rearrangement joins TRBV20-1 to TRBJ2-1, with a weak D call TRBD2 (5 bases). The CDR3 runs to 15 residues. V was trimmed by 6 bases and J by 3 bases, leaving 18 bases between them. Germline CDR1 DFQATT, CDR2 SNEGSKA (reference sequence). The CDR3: CSAPKEQRSYNEQFF. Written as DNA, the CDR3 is TGCAGTGCCCCGAAGGAACAGCGGAGCTACAATGAGCAGTTCTTC.

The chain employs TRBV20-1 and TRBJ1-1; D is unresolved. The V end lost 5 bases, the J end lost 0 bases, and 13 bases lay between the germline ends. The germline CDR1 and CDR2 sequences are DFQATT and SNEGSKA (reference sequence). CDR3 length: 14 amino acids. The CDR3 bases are TGCAGTGCTGCCCCCGACGGGATGAACACTGAAGCTTTCTTT. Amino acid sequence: CSAAPDGMNTEAFF.

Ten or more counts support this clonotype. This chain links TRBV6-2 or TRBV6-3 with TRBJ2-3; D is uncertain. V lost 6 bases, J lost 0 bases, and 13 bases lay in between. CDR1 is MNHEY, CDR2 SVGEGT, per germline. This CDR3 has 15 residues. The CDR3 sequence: CASRTHRRSTDTQYF. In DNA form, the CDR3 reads TGTGCCAGCAGGACCCACCGGCGTAGCACAGATACGCAGTATTTT.

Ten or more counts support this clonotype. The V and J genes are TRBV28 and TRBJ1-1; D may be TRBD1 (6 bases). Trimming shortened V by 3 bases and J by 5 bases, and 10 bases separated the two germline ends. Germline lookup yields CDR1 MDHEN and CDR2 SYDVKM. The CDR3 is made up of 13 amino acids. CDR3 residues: CASSLGGWTEAFF. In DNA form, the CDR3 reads TGTGCCAGCAGTTTGGGGGGCTGGACTGAAGCTTTCTTT.

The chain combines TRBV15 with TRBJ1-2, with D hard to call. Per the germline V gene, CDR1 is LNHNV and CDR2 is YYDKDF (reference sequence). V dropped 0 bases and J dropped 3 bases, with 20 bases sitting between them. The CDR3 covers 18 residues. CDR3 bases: TGTGCCACCAGCAGAGATGAACGCCCGGGAAGGGTAGACTATGGCTACACCTTC. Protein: CATSRDERPGRVDYGYTF.

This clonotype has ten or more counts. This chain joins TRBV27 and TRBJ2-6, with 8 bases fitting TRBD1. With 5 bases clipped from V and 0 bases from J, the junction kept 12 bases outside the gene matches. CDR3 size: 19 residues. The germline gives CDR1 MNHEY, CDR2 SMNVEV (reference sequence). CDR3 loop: CASSISVTGAISGANVLTF. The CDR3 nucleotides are TGTGCCAGCAGTATTTCGGTGACAGGGGCGATCTCTGGGGCCAACGTCCTGACTTTC.

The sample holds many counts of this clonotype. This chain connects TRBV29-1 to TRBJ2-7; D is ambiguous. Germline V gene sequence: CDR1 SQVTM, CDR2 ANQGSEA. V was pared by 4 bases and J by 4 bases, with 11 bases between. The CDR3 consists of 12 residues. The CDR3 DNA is TGCAGCGTTGTTGGCAGTTCATACGAGCAGTACTTC. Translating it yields CSVVGSSYEQYF.

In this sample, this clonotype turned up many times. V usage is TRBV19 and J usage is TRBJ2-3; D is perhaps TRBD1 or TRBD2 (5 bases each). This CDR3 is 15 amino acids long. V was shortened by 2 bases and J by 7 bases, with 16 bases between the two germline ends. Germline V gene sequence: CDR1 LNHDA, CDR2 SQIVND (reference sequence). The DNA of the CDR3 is TGTGCCAGTAGTATATTGGGACCGGGCGATTATACGCAGTATTTT. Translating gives CASSILGPGDYTQYF.

The CDR3: CASRRQGVNEKLFF. The DNA of the CDR3 is TGTGCCAGTAGGCGACAGGGCGTTAATGAAAAACTGTTTTTT. This chain uses TRBV19 with TRBJ1-4; 7 bases fit TRBD1. V was clipped by 6 bases and J by 4 bases; unmatched bases: 5. Germline values: CDR1 LNHDA, CDR2 SQIVND (reference sequence). The CDR3 sequence is 14 residues long.

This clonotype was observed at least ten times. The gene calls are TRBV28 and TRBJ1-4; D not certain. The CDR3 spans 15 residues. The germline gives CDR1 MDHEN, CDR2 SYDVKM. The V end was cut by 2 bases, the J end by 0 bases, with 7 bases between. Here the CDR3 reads CASSLVTATNEKLFF. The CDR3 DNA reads TGTGCCAGCAGTTTAGTCACCGCAACTAATGAAAAACTGTTTTTT. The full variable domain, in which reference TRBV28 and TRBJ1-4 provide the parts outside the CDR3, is DVKVTQSSRYLVKRTGEKVFLECVQDMDHENMFWYRQDPGLGLRLIYFSYDVKMKEKGDIPEGYSVSREKKERFSLILESASTNQTSMYLCASSLVTATNEKLFFGSGTQLSVL.

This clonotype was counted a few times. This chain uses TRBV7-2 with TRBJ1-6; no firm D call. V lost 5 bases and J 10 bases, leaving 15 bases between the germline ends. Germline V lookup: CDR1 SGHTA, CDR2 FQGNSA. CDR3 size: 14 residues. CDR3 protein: CASSPRMGGSPLHF. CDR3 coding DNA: TGTGCCAGCAGCCCCCGGATGGGCGGATCACCCCTCCACTTT.

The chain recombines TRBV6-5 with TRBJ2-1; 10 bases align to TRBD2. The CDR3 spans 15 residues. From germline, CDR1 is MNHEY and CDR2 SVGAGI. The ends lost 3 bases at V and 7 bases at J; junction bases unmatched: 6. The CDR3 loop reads CASSYPAGGQNEQFF. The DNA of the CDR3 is TGTGCCAGCAGTTATCCAGCGGGAGGGCAGAATGAGCAGTTCTTC.

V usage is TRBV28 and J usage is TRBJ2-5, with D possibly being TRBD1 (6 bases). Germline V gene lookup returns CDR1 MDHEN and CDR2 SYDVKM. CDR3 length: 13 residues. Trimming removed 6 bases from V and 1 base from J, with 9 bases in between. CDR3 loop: CASRRTVQETQYF. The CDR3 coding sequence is TGTGCCAGCAGGCGGACAGTCCAAGAGACCCAGTACTTC.

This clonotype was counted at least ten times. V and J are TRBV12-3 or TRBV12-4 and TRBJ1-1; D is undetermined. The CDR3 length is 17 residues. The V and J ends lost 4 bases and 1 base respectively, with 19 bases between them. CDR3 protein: CASSYHVPQERNTEAFF. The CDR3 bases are TGTGCCAGCAGTTATCACGTGCCGCAGGAGAGGAACACTGAAGCTTTCTTT.

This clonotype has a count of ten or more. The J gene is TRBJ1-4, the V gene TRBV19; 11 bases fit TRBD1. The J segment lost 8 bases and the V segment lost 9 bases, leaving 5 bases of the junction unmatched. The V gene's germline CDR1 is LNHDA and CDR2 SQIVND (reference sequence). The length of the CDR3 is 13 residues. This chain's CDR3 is CASRDRGGEKLFF. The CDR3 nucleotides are TGTGCCAGCAGGGACAGGGGGGGAGAAAAACTGTTTTTT.

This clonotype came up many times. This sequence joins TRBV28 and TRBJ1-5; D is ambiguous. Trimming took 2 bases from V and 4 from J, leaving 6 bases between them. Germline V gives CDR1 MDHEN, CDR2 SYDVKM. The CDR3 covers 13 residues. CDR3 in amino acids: CASSLIKNQPQHF. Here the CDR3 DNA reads TGTGCCAGCAGTTTAATTAAAAATCAGCCCCAGCATTTT.

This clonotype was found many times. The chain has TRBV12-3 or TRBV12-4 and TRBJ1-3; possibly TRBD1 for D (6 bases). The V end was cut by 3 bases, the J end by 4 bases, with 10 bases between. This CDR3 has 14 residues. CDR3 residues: CASSFQGTGNTIYF. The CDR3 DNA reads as TGTGCCAGCAGTTTCCAGGGGACGGGAAACACCATATATTTT.

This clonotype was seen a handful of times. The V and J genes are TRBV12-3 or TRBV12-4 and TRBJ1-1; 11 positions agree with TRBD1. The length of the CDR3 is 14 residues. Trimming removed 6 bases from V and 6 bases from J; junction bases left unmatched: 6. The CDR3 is CASSPGQGVAEAFF. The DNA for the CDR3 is TGTGCCAGCAGCCCGGGACAGGGGGTCGCTGAAGCTTTCTTT.

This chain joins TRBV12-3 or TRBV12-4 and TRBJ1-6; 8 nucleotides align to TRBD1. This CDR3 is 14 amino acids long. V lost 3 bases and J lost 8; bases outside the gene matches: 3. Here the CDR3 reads CASSLRTGYSPLHF. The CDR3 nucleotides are TGTGCCAGCAGTTTGAGGACAGGGTATTCACCCCTCCACTTT.